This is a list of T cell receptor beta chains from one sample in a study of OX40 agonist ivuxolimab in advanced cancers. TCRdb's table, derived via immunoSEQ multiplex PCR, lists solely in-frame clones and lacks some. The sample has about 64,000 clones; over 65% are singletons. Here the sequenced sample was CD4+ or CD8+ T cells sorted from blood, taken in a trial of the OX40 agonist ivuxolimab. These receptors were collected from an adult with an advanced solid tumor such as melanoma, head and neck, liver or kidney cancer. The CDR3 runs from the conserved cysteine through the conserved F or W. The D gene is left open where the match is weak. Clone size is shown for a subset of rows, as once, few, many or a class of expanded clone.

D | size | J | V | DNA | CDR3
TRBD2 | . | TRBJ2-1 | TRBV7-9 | TGTGCCAGCAGCCTCTTAGCGGGAAGCTACAATGAGCAGTTCTTC | CASSLLAGSYNEQFF
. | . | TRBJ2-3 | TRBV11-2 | TGTGCCAGCAGCCATGCGGGCACAGATACGCAGTATTTT | CASSHAGTDTQYF
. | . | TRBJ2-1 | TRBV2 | TGTGCCAGCACTCTGGGGGGGGCCTCCTACAATGAGCAGTTCTTC | CASTLGGASYNEQFF
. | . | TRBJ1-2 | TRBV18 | TGTGCCAGCTCACCACGACCAGGGTTGGCTAACTATGGCTACACCTTC | CASSPRPGLANYGYTF
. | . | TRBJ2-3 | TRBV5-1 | TGCGCCAGCAGCCCCTGGTATGGGGGGGCGGTCACAGATACGCAGTATTTT | CASSPWYGGAVTDTQYF
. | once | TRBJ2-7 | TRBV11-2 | TGTGCCAGCAGCTTCAGTGACTACGAGCAGTACTTC | CASSFSDYEQYF
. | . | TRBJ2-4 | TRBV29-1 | TGCAGCGCGAAGACAGGAGAAGCCAAAAACATTCAGTACTTC | CSAKTGEAKNIQYF
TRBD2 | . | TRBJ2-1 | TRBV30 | TGTGCCTGGAGTAGGGTCGGGAGGGCCGGCTATGAGCAGTTCTTC | CAWSRVGRAGYEQFF
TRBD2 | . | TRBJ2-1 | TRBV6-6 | TGTGCCAGCAGTTACCCGGGACTAGCGGGGTTGGTTGAGCAGTTCTTC | CASSYPGLAGLVEQFF
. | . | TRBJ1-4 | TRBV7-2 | TGTGCCAGCAGCCTCGCAGGGGAAGGTGAAAAACTGTTTTTT | CASSLAGEGEKLFF
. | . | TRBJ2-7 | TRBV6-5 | TGTGCCAGCACACCCGGGCCTCTCTCCTACGAGCAGTACTTC | CASTPGPLSYEQYF
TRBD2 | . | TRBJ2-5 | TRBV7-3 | TGTGCCAGCAGCGGAGCGGGGGGCCGAGAGACCCAGTACTTC | CASSGAGGRETQYF
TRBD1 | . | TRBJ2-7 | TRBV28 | TGTGCCAGCAACCGGGACAGGGATCGGGAGCAGTACTTC | CASNRDRDREQYF
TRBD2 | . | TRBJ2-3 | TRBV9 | TGTGCCAGCAGCGTAGAATGGCGGGGGGGCGTAAATACGCAGTATTTT | CASSVEWRGGVNTQYF
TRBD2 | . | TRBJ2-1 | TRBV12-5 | TGTGCTAGTGGTTTGCCCCAACCGGACAGGGGACTAGCGGGCAAAGGCTCCTACAATGAGCAGTTCTTC | CASGLPQPDRGLAGKGSYNEQFF
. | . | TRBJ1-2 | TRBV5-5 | TGTGCCAGCAGCCTGCGGACCAGTTTTTACTATGGCTACACCTTC | CASSLRTSFYYGYTF
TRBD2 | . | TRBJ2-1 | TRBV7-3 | TGTGCCAGCAGCTTATTCGCTAGCGGGAGACTCTCCTACAATGAGCAGTTCTTC | CASSLFASGRLSYNEQFF
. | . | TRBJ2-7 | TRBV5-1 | TGCGCCAGCAGCTTGGCCTCCGGGACACTTCTTTCTTCCTACGAGCAGTACTTC | CASSLASGTLLSSYEQYF
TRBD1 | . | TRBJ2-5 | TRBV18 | TGTGCCAGCTCAACGGGGACAGAGGAGACCCAGTACTTC | CASSTGTEETQYF
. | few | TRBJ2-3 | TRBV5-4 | TGTGCCAGCAGCCCTGGGGGCAGGAGGAGCACAGATACGCAGTATTTT | CASSPGGRRSTDTQYF
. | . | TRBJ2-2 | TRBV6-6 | TGTGCCAGCAGTACCACGGGTGGCGGGGAGCTGTTTTTT | CASSTTGGGELFF
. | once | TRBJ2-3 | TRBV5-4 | TGTGCCAGCAGTAGAACTTGGCAACCAACAGATACGCAGTATTTT | CASSRTWQPTDTQYF
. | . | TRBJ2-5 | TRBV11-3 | TGTGCCAGCACATCCGATACCGGGACATCGGCGGAGACCCAGTACTTC | CASTSDTGTSAETQYF
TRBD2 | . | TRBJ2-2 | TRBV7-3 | TGTGCCAGCAGCCCCGGGGGGGGACTAGCGGGATCCGGGGAGCTGTTTTTT | CASSPGGGLAGSGELFF
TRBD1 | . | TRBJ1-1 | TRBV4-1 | TGCGCCAGCAGGCTAGGGACAGGGAAAATTAGGGACACTGAAGCTTTCTTT | CASRLGTGKIRDTEAFF
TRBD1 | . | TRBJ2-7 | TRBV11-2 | TGTGCCAGCAGCGGCGACAGGGTTTTCTTAGAGCAGTACTTC | CASSGDRVFLEQYF
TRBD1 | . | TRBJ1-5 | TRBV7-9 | TGTGCCAGCAGTCCTGGACAGGGGCGGAATCAGCCCCAGCATTTT | CASSPGQGRNQPQHF
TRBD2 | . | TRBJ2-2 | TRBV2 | TGTGCCAGCAGTGAGGGACTAGCGGGCACCGGGGAGCTGTTTTTT | CASSEGLAGTGELFF
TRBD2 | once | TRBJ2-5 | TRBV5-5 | TGTGCCAGCACGACACTAGCGGGGGGGCAAGAGACCCAGTACTTC | CASTTLAGGQETQYF
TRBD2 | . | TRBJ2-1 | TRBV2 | TGTGCCAGCGTCATTAGCGGGGTTGGTGAGCAGTTCTTC | CASVISGVGEQFF
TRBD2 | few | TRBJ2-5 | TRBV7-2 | TGTGCCAGCAGTTCACGTAGCGGGGCCGGGACCCAGTACTTC | CASSSRSGAGTQYF
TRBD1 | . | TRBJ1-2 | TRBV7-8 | TGTGCCAGCAGCTTAGTTCAGGGGGGCGGCTACACCTTC | CASSLVQGGGYTF
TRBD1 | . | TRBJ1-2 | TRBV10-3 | TGTGCCATCAGTGAGGGAAGGGACAGCGATAACTATGGCTACACCTTC | CAISEGRDSDNYGYTF
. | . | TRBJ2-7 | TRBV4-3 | TGCGCCAGCAGCCTCTCGATCGTGGGGGATGAGCAGTACTTC | CASSLSIVGDEQYF
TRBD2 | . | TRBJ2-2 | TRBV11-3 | TGTGCCAGCAGCAGGGGACTAGACACCGGGGAGCTGTTTTTT | CASSRGLDTGELFF
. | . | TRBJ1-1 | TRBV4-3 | TGCGCCAGCAGCCAGGGGACGGAGGTGAGGACTGAAGCTTTCTTT | CASSQGTEVRTEAFF
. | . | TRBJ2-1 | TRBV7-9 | TGTGCCAGCAGCCAGAGGAGGCGCAAAAGCTCCTACAATGAGCAGTTCTTC | CASSQRRRKSSYNEQFF
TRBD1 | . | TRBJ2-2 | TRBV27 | TGTGCCAGCAGGGCGGGACAGGGGCTCACCGGGGAGCTGTTTTTT | CASRAGQGLTGELFF
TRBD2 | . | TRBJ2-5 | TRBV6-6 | TGTGCCAGCAGTTACCTGGACAGCGGGGGGCAAGAGACCCAGTACTTC | CASSYLDSGGQETQYF
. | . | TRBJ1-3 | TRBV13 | TGTGCCAGCAGCTTAAGATTGGCCTCGGCAGGCGCTGGAAACACCATATATTTT | CASSLRLASAGAGNTIYF
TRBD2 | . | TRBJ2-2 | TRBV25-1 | TGTGCCAGCAGGACCGGGGGGTCGAACACCGGGGAGCTGTTTTTT | CASRTGGSNTGELFF
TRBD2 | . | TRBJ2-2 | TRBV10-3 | TGTGCCATCAGTCCCCTTAGCGGGGGTACCCACACCGGGGAGCTGTTTTTT | CAISPLSGGTHTGELFF
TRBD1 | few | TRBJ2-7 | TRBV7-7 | TGTGCCAGCAGCCGGGACAGGTCCTACGAGCAGTACTTC | CASSRDRSYEQYF
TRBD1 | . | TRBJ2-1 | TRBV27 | TGTGCCAGCAGTCAAGGGAGGACAGGGCACAATGAGCAGTTCTTC | CASSQGRTGHNEQFF
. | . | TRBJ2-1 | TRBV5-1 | TGCGCCAGCAGCAGGACAGTCTCCGCCATCTACAATGAGCAGTTCTTC | CASSRTVSAIYNEQFF
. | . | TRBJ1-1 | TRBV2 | TGTGCCAGCAGTCAGGTATGGGGGGTGAACACTGAAGCTTTCTTT | CASSQVWGVNTEAFF
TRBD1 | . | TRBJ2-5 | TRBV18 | TGTGCCAGCTCACCACCGCACAGGGGGAAGACCCAGTACTTC | CASSPPHRGKTQYF
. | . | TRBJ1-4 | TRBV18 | TGTGCCAGCTCACCTCAAATCCGCGGGGGGAATGAAAAACTGTTTTTT | CASSPQIRGGNEKLFF